This entry is about one TCR beta chain. The sample originates from a study of cytomegalovirus exposure and HLA in healthy donors. At the level of the study: In an earlier analysis, 95 million to 130 million unique TCR beta sequences were found from some 200 million T cells.

It was with 60 Vbeta and 13 Jbeta primers that the PCR ran. Data came from immunoSEQ multiplex PCR; TCRdb stores just in-frame clones and leaves some out. This sample contains roughly 100,000 clones. Trimming cost V 5 bases and J 9 bases; bases outside gene matches: 17. Germline CDR1 reads SGHVS; CDR2 reads FNYEAQ. The CDR3 runs 18 residues. The chain recombines TRBV7-6 with TRBJ2-1, with 12 positions matching TRBD1. Sequenced sample: PBMCs. The sequence was obtained from a man aged 40-49 years in good health and CMV-seronegative. The CDR3 DNA reads as TGTGCCAGCAGCCGAGATACCCAGGGACAGGGGGCGGGAGGTGAGCAGTTCTTC. Protein sequence: CASSRDTQGQGAGGEQFF.